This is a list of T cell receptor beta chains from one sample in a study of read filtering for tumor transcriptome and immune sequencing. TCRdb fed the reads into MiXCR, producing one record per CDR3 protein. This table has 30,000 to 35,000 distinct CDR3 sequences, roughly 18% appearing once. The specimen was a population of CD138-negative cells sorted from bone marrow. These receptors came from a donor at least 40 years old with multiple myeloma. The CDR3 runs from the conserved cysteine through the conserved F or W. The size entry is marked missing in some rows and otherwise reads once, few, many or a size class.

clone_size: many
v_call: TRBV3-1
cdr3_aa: CASSQGSGGVSGELFF

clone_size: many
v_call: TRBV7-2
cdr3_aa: CASSLDGGEQFF

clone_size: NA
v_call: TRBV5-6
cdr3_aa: CASSLGGAPNEQFF

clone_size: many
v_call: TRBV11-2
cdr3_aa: CASSLSLNTEAFF

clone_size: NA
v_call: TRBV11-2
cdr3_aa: CASSQGTGMDTKAFF

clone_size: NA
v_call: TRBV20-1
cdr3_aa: CSASESGTGDEAFF

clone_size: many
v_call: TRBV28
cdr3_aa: CASRAQGNEKLFF

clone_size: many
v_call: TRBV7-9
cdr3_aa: CASSLAGAPRTRTQYF

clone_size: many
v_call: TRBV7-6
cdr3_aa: CASSSPGQGTYEQYF

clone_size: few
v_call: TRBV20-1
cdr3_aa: CSARAAEWVKQGSSSYEQYF

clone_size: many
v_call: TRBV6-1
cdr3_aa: CASSEVQETQYF

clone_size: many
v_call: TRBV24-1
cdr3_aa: CATSDDTGLQETQYF

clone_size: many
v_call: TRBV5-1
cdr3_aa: CASSPRGTGATDTQYF

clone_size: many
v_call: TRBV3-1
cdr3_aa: CASSQGDSSTDTQYF

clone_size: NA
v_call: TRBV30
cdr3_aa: CAKGQLGTQYF

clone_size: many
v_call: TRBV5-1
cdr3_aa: CASSQTGLSTDTQYF

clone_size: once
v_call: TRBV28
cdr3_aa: CAARGAGANVLAF

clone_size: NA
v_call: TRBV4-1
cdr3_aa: CASSLSGPHTTDTQYF

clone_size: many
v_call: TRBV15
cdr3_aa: CATSRDWVTVLAGAQETQYF